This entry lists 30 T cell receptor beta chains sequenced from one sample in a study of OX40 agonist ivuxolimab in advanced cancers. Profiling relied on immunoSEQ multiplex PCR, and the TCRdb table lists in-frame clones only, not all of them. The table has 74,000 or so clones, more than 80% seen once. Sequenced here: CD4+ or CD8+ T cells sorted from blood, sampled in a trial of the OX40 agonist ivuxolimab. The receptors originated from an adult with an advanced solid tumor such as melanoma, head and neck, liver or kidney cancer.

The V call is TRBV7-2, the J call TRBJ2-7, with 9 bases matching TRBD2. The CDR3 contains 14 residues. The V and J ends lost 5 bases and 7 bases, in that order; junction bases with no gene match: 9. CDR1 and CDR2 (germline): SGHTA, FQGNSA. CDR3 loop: CASSQVAGVGEQYF. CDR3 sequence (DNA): TGTGCCAGCAGCCAGGTAGCGGGAGTGGGGGAGCAGTACTTC. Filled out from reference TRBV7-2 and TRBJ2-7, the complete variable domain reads GAGVSQSPSNKVTEKGKDVELRCDPISGHTALYWYRQSLGQGLEFLIYFQGNSAPDKSGLPSDRFSAERTGGSVSTLTIQRTQQEDSAVYLCASSQVAGVGEQYFGPGTRLTVT.

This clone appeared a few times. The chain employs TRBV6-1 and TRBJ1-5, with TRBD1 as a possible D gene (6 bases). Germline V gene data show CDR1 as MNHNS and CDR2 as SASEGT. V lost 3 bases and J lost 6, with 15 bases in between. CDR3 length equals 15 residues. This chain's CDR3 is CASSELRTEGQPQHF. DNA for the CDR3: TGTGCCAGCAGTGAGCTCCGGACAGAGGGTCAGCCCCAGCATTTT.

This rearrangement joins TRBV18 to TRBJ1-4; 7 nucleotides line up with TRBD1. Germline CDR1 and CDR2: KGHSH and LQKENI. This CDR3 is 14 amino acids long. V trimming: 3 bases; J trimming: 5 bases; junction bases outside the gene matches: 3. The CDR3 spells CASSPATGNEKLFF. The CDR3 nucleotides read TGTGCCAGCTCACCCGCGACAGGGAATGAAAAACTGTTTTTT. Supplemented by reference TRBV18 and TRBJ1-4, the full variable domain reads NAGVMQNPRHLVRRRGQEARLRCSPMKGHSHVYWYRQLPEEGLKFMVYLQKENIIDESGMPKERFSAEFPKEGPSILRIQQVVRGDSAAYFCASSPATGNEKLFFGSGTQLSVL.

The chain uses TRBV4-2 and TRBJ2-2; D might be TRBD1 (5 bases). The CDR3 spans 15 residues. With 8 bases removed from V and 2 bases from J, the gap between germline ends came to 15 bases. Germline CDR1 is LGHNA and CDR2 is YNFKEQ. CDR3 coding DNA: TGTGCCAGCGGTTTTGTCGACAGCAACACCGGGGAGCTGTTTTTT. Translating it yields CASGFVDSNTGELFF.

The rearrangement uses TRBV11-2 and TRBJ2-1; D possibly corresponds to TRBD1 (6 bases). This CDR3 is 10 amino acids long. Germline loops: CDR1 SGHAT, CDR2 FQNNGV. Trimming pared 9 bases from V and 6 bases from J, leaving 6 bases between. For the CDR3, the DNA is TGTGCCAGAGGGGGCAATGAGCAGTTCTTC. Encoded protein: CARGGNEQFF.

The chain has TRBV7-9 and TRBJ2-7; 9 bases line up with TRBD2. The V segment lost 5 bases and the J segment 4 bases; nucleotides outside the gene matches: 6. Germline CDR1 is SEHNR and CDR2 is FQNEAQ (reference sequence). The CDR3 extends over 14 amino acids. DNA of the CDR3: TGTGCCAGCAGCCCGGGACTAGCAATATACGAGCAGTACTTC. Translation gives CASSPGLAIYEQYF.

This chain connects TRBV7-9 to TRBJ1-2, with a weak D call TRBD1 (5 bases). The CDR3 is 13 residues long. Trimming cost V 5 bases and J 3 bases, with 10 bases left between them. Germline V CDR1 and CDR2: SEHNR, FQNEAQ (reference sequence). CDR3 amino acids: CASSLPTDYGYTF. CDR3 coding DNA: TGTGCCAGCAGCCTACCGACAGACTATGGCTACACCTTC.

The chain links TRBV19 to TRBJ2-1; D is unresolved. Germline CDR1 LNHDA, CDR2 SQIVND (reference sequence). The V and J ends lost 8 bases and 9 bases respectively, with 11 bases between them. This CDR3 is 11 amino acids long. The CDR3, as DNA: TGTGCCAGTTCCCAAAGGGCTGAGCAGTTCTTC. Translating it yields CASSQRAEQFF. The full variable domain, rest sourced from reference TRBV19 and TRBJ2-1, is DGGITQSPKYLFRKEGQNVTLSCEQNLNHDAMYWYRQDPGQGLRLIYYSQIVNDFQKGDIAEGYSVSREKKESFPLTVTSAQKNPTAFYLCASSQRAEQFFGPGTRLTVL.

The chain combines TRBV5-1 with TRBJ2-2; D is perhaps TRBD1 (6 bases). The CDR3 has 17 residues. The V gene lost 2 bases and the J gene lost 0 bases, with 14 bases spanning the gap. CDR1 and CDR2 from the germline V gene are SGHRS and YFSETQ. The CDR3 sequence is CASSFRTAKPNTGELFF. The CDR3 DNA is TGCGCCAGCAGCTTCCGGACAGCAAAACCGAACACCGGGGAGCTGTTTTTT. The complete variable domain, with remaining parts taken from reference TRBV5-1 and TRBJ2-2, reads KAGVTQTPRYLIKTRGQQVTLSCSPISGHRSVSWYQQTPGQGLQFLFEYFSETQRNKGNFPGRFSGRQFSNSRSEMNVSTLELGDSALYLCASSFRTAKPNTGELFFGEGSRLTVL.

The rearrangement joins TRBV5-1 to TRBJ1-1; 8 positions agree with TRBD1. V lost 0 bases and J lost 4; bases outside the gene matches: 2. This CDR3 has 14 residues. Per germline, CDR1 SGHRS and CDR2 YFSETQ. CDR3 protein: CASSLGTGITEAFF. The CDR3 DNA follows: TGCGCCAGCAGCTTGGGGACAGGGATCACTGAAGCTTTCTTT.

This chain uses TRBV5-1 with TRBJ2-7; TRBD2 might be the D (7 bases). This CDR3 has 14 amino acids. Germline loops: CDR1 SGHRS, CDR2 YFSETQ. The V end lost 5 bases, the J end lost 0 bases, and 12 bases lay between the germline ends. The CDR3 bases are TGCGCCAGCAGTAGGGGGGGCCCCTCCTACGAGCAGTACTTC. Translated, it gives CASSRGGPSYEQYF.

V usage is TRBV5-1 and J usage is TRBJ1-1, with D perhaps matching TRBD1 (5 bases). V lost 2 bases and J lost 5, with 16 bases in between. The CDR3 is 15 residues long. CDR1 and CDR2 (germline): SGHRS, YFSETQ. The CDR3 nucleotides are TGCGCCAGCAGCTTATGGGGGGTCGGATATACTGAAGCTTTCTTT. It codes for CASSLWGVGYTEAFF.

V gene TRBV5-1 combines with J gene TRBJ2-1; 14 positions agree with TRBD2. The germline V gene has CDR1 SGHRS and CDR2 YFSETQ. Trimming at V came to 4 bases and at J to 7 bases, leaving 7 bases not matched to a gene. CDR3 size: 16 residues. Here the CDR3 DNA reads TGCGCCAGCAGCCCAACCGGGACTAGCGGGGGAAATGAGCAGTTCTTC. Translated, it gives CASSPTGTSGGNEQFF.

The chain's CDR3 is CATAPVSGELFF. In nucleotides, the CDR3 is TGTGCCACTGCCCCCGTATCCGGGGAGCTGTTTTTT. The chain joins TRBV10-3 to TRBJ2-2, with no clear D. Between the trimmed V and J ends, which lost 10 bases and 6 bases, there was a span of 12 bases. The CDR3 runs to 12 residues. Germline V gene data show CDR1 as ENHRY and CDR2 as SYGVKD.

CDR3 bases: TGTGCCAGCTCGCCATCGTCGGGCACAGATACGCAGTATTTT. Its protein is CASSPSSGTDTQYF. The chain carries TRBV18 and TRBJ2-3; no clear D. Between the trimmed V and J ends, which lost 6 bases and 1 base, there was a span of 11 bases. In germline, CDR1 is KGHSH, CDR2 LQKENI. CDR3 length: 14 residues.

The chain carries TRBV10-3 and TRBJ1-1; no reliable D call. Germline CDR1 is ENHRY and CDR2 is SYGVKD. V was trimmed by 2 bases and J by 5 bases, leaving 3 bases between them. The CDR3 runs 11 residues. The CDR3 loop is CAISEVTEAFF. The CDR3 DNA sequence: TGTGCCATCAGTGAGGTAACTGAAGCTTTCTTT.

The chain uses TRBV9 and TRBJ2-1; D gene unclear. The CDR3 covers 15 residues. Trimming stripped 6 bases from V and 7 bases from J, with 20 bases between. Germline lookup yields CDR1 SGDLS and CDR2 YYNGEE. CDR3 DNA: TGTGCCAGCACCGCGAGCGCTCCTTCTCGGAATGAGCAGTTCTTC. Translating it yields CASTASAPSRNEQFF. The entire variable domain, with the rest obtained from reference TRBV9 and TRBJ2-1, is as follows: DSGVTQTPKHLITATGQRVTLRCSPRSGDLSVYWYQQSLDQGLQFLIQYYNGEERAKGNILERFSAQQFPDLHSELNLSSLELGDSALYFCASTASAPSRNEQFFGPGTRLTVL.

The CDR3 nucleotides read TGTGCCAGCTCACTTTCGGGGGCCGGGGAGCTGTTTTTT. Translated: CASSLSGAGELFF. The chain recombines TRBV18 with TRBJ2-2; the D gene is possibly TRBD2 (6 bases). Germline CDR1 and CDR2: KGHSH and LQKENI. The length of the CDR3 is 13 residues. With 4 bases removed from V and 6 bases from J, the gap between germline ends came to 9 bases.

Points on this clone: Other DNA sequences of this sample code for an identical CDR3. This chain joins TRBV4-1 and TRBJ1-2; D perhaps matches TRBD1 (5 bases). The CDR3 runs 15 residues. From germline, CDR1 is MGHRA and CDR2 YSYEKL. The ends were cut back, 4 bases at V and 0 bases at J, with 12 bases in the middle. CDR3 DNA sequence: TGCGCCAGCAGCCCCCCCGGCAGGGCTAACTATGGCTACACCTTC. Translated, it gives CASSPPGRANYGYTF.

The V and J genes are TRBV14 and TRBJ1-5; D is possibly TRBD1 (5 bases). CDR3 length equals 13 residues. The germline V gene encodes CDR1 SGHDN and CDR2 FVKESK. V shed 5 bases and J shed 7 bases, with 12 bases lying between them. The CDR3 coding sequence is TGTGCCAGCAGCGGGGGAGCGGGCCAGCCCCAGCATTTT. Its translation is CASSGGAGQPQHF.

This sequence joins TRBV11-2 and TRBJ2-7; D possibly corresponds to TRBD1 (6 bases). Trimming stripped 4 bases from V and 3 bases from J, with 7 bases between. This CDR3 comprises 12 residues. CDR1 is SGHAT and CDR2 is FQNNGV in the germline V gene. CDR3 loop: CASSSQGYEQYF. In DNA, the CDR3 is TGTGCCAGCAGCTCACAGGGCTACGAGCAGTACTTC.

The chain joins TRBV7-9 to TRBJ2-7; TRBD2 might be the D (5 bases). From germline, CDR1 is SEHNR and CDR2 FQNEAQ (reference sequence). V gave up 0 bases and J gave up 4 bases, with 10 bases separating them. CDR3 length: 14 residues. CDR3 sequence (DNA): TGTGCCAGCAGCTTAGCCGGGGTATCATACGAGCAGTACTTC. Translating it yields CASSLAGVSYEQYF.

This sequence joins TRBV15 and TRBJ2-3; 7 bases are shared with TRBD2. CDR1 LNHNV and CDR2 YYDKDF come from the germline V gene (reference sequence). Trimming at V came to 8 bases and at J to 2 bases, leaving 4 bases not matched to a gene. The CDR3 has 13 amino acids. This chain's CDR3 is CATGREITDTQYF. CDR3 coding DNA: TGTGCCACCGGGCGGGAGATCACAGATACGCAGTATTTT.

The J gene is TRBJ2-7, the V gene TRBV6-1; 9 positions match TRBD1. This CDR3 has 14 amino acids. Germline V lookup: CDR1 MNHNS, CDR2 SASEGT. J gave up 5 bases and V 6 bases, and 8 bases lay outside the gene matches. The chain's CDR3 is CASRGRQGGNEQYF. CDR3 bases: TGTGCCAGCAGGGGAAGACAGGGGGGGAACGAGCAGTACTTC.

CDR3 amino acids: CASSQDPGALTGELFF. The DNA for the CDR3 is TGTGCCAGCAGCCAAGATCCGGGGGCCCTCACCGGGGAGCTGTTTTTT. The J gene is TRBJ2-2, the V gene TRBV4-2; D tentatively reads TRBD1 or TRBD2 (6 bases each). The CDR3 runs to 16 residues. Germline V CDR1 and CDR2: LGHNA, YNFKEQ. The V and J ends lost 0 bases and 4 bases respectively, with 12 bases between them.

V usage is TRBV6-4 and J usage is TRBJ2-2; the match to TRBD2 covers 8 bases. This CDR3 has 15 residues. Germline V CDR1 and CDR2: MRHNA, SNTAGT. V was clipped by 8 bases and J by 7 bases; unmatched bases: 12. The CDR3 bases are TGTGCCAGCTGCCCGGGACTAGTGGAGGACGGGGAGCTGTTTTTT. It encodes CASCPGLVEDGELFF.

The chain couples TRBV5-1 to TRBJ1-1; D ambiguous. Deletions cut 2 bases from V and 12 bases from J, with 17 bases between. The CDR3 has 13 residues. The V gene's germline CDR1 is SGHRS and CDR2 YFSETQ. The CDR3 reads CASSFPGGETTFF. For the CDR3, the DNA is TGCGCCAGCAGCTTCCCCGGCGGGGAGACAACTTTCTTT.

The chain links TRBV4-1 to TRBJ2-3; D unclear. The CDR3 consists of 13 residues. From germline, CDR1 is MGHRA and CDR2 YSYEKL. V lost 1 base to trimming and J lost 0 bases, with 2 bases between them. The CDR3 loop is CASSQASTDTQYF. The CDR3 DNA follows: TGCGCCAGCAGCCAAGCCAGCACAGATACGCAGTATTTT.

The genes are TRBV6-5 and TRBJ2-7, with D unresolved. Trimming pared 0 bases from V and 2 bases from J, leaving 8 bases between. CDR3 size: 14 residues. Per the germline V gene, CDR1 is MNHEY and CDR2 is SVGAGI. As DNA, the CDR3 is TGTGCCAGCAGTTACTCGGACCGGACCTACGAGCAGTACTTC. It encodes CASSYSDRTYEQYF.

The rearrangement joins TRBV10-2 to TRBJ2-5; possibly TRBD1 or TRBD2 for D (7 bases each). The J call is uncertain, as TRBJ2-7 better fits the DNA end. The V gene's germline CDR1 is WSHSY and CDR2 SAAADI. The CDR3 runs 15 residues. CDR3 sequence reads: CASSERGGQSYEQYF. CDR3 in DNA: TGCGCCAGCAGTGAGCGCGGGGGACAGTCCTACGAGCAGTACTTC.